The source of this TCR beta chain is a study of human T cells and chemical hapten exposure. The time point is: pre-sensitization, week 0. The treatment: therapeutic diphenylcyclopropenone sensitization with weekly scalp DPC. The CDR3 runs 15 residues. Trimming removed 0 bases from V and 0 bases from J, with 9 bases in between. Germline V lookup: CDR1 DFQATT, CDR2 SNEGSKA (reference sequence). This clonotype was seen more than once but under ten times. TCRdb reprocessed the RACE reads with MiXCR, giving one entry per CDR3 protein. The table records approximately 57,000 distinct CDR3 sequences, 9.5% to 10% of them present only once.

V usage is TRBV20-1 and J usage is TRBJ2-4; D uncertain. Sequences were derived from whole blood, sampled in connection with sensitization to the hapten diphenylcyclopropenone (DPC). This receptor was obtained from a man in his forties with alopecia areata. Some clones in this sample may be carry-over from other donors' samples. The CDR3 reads CSAREPRLAKNIQYF. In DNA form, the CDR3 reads TGCAGTGCTAGAGAGCCCAGGCTAGCCAAAAACATTCAGTACTTC.